A single sample is the source of the 22 T cell receptor beta chains below, sequenced in a study of response to subunit inactivated influenza vaccine. One entry per CDR3 protein, called by TCRdb with MiXCR from the RT-PCR reads. Among roughly 700,000 distinct CDR3 sequences listed, around 14% were seen once. Source: PBMCs from blood, taken 14 days before vaccination. The receptors come from a middle-aged man who received an inactivated influenza vaccine.

The gene calls are TRBV6-2 or TRBV6-3 and TRBJ1-2; D gene uncertain. Germline V gene data show CDR1 as MNHEY and CDR2 as SVGEGT. This CDR3 contains 20 residues. V was pared by 0 bases and J by 1 base, with 24 bases between. CDR3 region: CASSYSIVGLEPSDNYGYTF. For the CDR3, the DNA is TGTGCCAGCAGTTACTCGATTGTGGGTTTGGAACCTTCTGATAACTATGGCTACACCTTC.

As for this clonotype: A much bigger clone sits one base away, suggesting this may be a read error. The V gene is TRBV7-8, the J gene TRBJ1-5; tentative D call: TRBD1 (6 bases). The CDR3 length is 15 residues. The germline V gene has CDR1 SGHVS and CDR2 FQNEAQ. CDR3 region: CASSLNRVSIQPQHF. In DNA form, the CDR3 reads TGTGCCAGCAGCTTAAACAGGGTGAGCATTCAGCCCCAGCATTTT.

The V call is TRBV12-3 or TRBV12-4, the J call TRBJ2-6; D is ambiguous. Trimming cost V 3 bases and J 12 bases, with 24 bases left between them. CDR3 size: 17 residues. The CDR3 loop is CASSFAPVGRSLVVLTF. The CDR3 nucleotides are TGTGCCAGCAGTTTTGCACCCGTAGGGCGGTCCCTAGTCGTCCTGACTTTC.

Only a few counts were recorded for this clonotype. This chain joins TRBV9 and TRBJ1-5; TRBD1 agrees at 7 bases. The CDR3 covers 15 residues. Germline V gene sequence: CDR1 SGDLS, CDR2 YYNGEE. V lost 5 bases to trimming and J lost 4 bases; unmatched junction nucleotides: 9. CDR3 sequence reads: CASSGGGGRNQPQHF. In nucleotides, the CDR3 is TGTGCCAGCAGTGGAGGGGGCGGAAGGAATCAGCCCCAGCATTTT.

The chain links TRBV6-2 or TRBV6-3 to TRBJ2-7; TRBD2 matches at 8 bases. This CDR3 spans 14 amino acids. The V gene end was trimmed by 6 bases and the J gene end by 6 bases; junction bases not matched to a gene: 10. Germline values: CDR1 MNHEY, CDR2 SVGEGT. The CDR3 region is CASRNNIGRAEQYF. The CDR3 nucleotides read TGTGCCAGCAGAAACAATATCGGGAGGGCCGAGCAGTACTTC.

The V and J genes are TRBV10-3 and TRBJ2-7, with D possibly matching TRBD2 (6 bases). The CDR3 is 15 residues long. Germline CDR1 ENHRY, CDR2 SYGVKD. V lost 4 bases and J lost 3, with 16 bases in between. The CDR3 region is CAISGLGSGYYEQYF. For the CDR3, the DNA is TGTGCCATCAGTGGGCTCGGTAGCGGTTACTACGAGCAGTACTTC.

This chain uses TRBV5-4 with TRBJ2-3, with 7 positions matching TRBD1. The CDR3 sequence is 15 residues long. Trimming cost V 0 bases and J 2 bases; bases outside gene matches: 3. Per germline, CDR1 SGHNT and CDR2 YYREEE (reference sequence). CDR3 sequence reads: CASSLGRGITDTQYF. In DNA, the CDR3 is TGTGCCAGCAGCTTGGGCAGGGGGATCACAGATACGCAGTATTTT.

This clonotype was found a few times. The CDR3 region has the DNA TGCAGTGCTCAGTCCGGGGGGCGGTCCTACGAGCAGTACTTC. Amino acids: CSAQSGGRSYEQYF. The V call is TRBV20-1, the J call TRBJ2-7, with D maybe TRBD2 (7 bases). V was shortened by 5 bases and J by 1 base, with 15 bases between the two germline ends. Germline V gives CDR1 DFQATT, CDR2 SNEGSKA (reference sequence). The CDR3 has 14 amino acids.

This clonotype was seen a handful of times. V and J are TRBV20-1 and TRBJ2-7; 7 bases align to TRBD1. Germline V gives CDR1 DFQATT, CDR2 SNEGSKA (reference sequence). Trimming at V came to 1 base and at J to 0 bases, leaving 6 bases not matched to a gene. This CDR3 region has 15 residues. The CDR3 DNA reads TGCAGTGCTAGAGGACAGGGTTCGGGCTCCTACGAGCAGTACTTC. Amino acids: CSARGQGSGSYEQYF.

This clonotype was seen only a few times. This chain joins TRBV20-1 and TRBJ2-7, with D possibly being TRBD1 (6 bases). The CDR3 runs 15 residues. Germline V lookup: CDR1 DFQATT, CDR2 SNEGSKA (reference sequence). With 3 bases removed from V and 6 bases from J, the gap between germline ends came to 21 bases. Here the CDR3 reads CSASGIQGNQGEQYF. Here the CDR3 DNA reads TGCAGTGCTAGTGGAATACAGGGAAATCAGGGCGAGCAGTACTTC.

This clonotype came up a few times. The chain combines TRBV19 with TRBJ1-5, with D perhaps matching TRBD1 (6 bases). The CDR3 loop spans 14 amino acids. V gave up 5 bases and J gave up 3 bases, with 11 bases separating them. Per the germline V gene, CDR1 is LNHDA and CDR2 is SQIVND (reference sequence). CDR3 protein: CASSPTGINQPQHF. The CDR3 DNA follows: TGTGCCAGTAGTCCCACAGGGATCAATCAGCCCCAGCATTTT.

This clonotype was observed many times. The J gene is TRBJ1-5, the V gene TRBV12-3 or TRBV12-4; D call uncertain. This CDR3 is 13 amino acids long. V dropped 5 bases and J dropped 9 bases, with 14 bases sitting between them. The CDR3 loop is CASSERQTGPQHF. CDR3 DNA sequence: TGTGCCAGCAGTGAGAGACAAACCGGGCCCCAGCATTTT.

The rearrangement joins TRBV10-3 to TRBJ2-5; 7 bases map to TRBD1. Germline values: CDR1 ENHRY, CDR2 SYGVKD. The CDR3 is 14 residues long. J lost 1 base, V lost 3 bases, and 2 bases had no gene match. The CDR3 spells CAISDRDSQETQYF. CDR3 nucleotide sequence: TGTGCCATCAGTGACAGGGACAGCCAAGAGACCCAGTACTTC.

This chain connects TRBV7-2 to TRBJ1-1, with D possibly TRBD1 on 5 matching bases. The V end was cut by 0 bases, the J end by 6 bases, with 11 bases between. CDR1 and CDR2 from the germline V gene are SGHTA and FQGNSA. This CDR3 contains 14 residues. The CDR3 DNA sequence: TGTGCCAGCAGCTTAGCGGCTCGGGGGGCTGAAGCTTTCTTT. Encoded protein: CASSLAARGAEAFF.

This clonotype was recorded once. An end of the junction differs from the germline gene, which may be a read error. The chain couples TRBV5-1 to TRBJ2-3; maybe TRBD1 (5 bases). This CDR3 has 13 amino acids. Germline CDR1 SGHRS, CDR2 YFSETQ. The CDR3 loop reads CASSTGSTDTRYF. CDR3 nucleotides: TGCGCCAGCAGTACAGGAAGCACAGATACGCGGTATTTT.

V gene TRBV7-2 combines with J gene TRBJ1-2; 10 bases map to TRBD1. The J segment lost 4 bases and the V segment lost 5 bases, leaving 13 bases of the junction unmatched. The CDR3 extends over 17 amino acids. Germline V gives CDR1 SGHTA, CDR2 FQGNSA. The CDR3 loop is CASSPALRRTGGYGYTF. CDR3 in DNA: TGTGCCAGCAGCCCCGCTCTCCGCAGGACAGGGGGCTATGGCTACACCTTC.

This clonotype appeared a few times. The gene calls are TRBV12-3 or TRBV12-4 and TRBJ2-7; D gene unclear. Trimming removed 3 bases at V and 2 bases at J, with 8 bases between. The CDR3 consists of 13 residues. In nucleotides, the CDR3 is TGTGCCAGCAGTTTTGGAAACACCTACGAGCAGTACTTC. Translated, it gives CASSFGNTYEQYF.

The chain joins TRBV5-1 to TRBJ1-2, with 10 bases aligning to TRBD1. J gave up 4 bases and V 4 bases, and 4 bases lay outside the gene matches. This CDR3 region has 14 residues. Germline V gives CDR1 SGHRS, CDR2 YFSETQ. CDR3 in amino acids: CASSNRDRGYGYTF. The CDR3 bases are TGCGCCAGCAGCAACCGGGACAGGGGCTATGGCTACACCTTC.

The rearrangement uses TRBV6-1 and TRBJ2-1; D is possibly TRBD1 (5 bases). This CDR3 comprises 15 residues. Germline CDR1 MNHNS, CDR2 SASEGT. The V gene lost 8 bases and the J gene lost 2 bases, with 16 bases spanning the gap. The CDR3 sequence: CASQGATGAYNEQFF. The CDR3 coding sequence is TGTGCCAGCCAGGGTGCTACCGGCGCCTACAATGAGCAGTTCTTC.

This clonotype showed up just a few times. This chain joins TRBV9 and TRBJ1-1, with 7 bases that match TRBD1. This CDR3 comprises 17 residues. With V trimmed by 0 bases and J by 0 bases, 8 bases remained unmatched. The germline V gene encodes CDR1 SGDLS and CDR2 YYNGEE. In DNA form, the CDR3 reads TGTGCCAGCAGCGTAGGAGGGGGCGCCAGGGTGAACACTGAAGCTTTCTTT. This codes for CASSVGGGARVNTEAFF.

The chain carries TRBV30 and TRBJ2-3; D unclear. This CDR3 is built from 13 residues. Looked up from germline, CDR1 is GTSNPN and CDR2 is SVGIG (reference sequence). The V gene lost 6 bases and the J gene lost 0 bases, with 10 bases spanning the gap. CDR3 DNA: TGTGCCTGTGCTTTATCTAGCACAGATACGCAGTATTTT. It specifies CACALSSTDTQYF.

Only a few counts were recorded for this clonotype. V is TRBV7-2 and J is TRBJ2-7, with D possibly TRBD1 on 5 matching bases. Germline CDR1 SGHTA, CDR2 FQGNSA. CDR3 size: 12 residues. The V and J ends lost 8 bases and 2 bases respectively, with 10 bases between them. CDR3: CASLGPAYEQYF. The CDR3 DNA sequence: TGTGCCAGCCTGGGGCCCGCCTACGAGCAGTACTTC. The whole variable domain, filled in from reference TRBV7-2 and TRBJ2-7, reads GAGVSQSPSNKVTEKGKDVELRCDPISGHTALYWYRQSLGQGLEFLIYFQGNSAPDKSGLPSDRFSAERTGGSVSTLTIQRTQQEDSAVYLCASLGPAYEQYFGPGTRLTVT.